A single TCR beta chain is shown here with its context. The sample carries other DNA sequences with the same CDR3. V was clipped by 5 bases and J by 3 bases, with 8 bases between them. Germline loops: CDR1 MNHEY, CDR2 SVGAGI. The CDR3 runs to 13 residues. This specimen comes from a study of OX40 agonist ivuxolimab in advanced cancers. Here immunoSEQ multiplex PCR was the method, and the copy in TCRdb shows in-frame clones only, minus some. The sample has 55,000 to 70,000 clones, about four fifths seen once. Blood was sampled at baseline, cycle 4 day 1, and cycle 7 day 1. The material was CD4+ or CD8+ T cells sorted from blood, obtained in a trial of the OX40 agonist ivuxolimab. The chain combines TRBV6-5 with TRBJ2-1; D perhaps matches TRBD1 (6 bases). This receptor was taken from an adult with an advanced solid tumor such as melanoma, head and neck, liver or kidney cancer. The CDR3 loop reads CASSRTDYNEQFF. The CDR3 bases are TGTGCCAGCAGTAGGACAGACTACAATGAGCAGTTCTTC.